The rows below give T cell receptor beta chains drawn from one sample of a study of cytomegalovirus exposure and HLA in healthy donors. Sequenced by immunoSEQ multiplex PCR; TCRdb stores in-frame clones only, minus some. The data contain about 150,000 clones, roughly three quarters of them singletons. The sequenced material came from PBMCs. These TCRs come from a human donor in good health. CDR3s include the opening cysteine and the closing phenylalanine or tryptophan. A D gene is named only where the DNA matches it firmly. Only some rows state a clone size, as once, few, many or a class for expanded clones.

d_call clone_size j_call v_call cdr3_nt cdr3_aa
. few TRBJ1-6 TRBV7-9 TGTGCCAGCAGAATAGGGACGGACAGCTATAATTCACCCCTCCACTTT CASRIGTDSYNSPLHF
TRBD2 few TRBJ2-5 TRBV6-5 TGTGCCAGCAGGCAACTAGCGGTCTTACAGACCCAGTACTTC CASRQLAVLQTQYF
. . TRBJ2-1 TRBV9 TGTGCCAGCAGCGTAGGCCTAAACAATGAGCAGTTCTTC CASSVGLNNEQFF
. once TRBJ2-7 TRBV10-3 TGTGCCATCAGTGACTTATCGGGACTCGATTACTACGAGCAGTACTTC CAISDLSGLDYYEQYF
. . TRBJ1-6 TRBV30 TGTGCCTGGAGACCCTGGAGCTCCTATAATTCACCCCTCCACTTT CAWRPWSSYNSPLHF
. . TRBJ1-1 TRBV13 TGTGCCAGCAGCTTCGGGGGAAGGGGTCTGAACACTGAAGCTTTCTTT CASSFGGRGLNTEAFF
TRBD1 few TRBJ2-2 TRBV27 TGTGCCAGCAGTTTCGGGACAGGCCCCAGAGGGGAGCTGTTTTTT CASSFGTGPRGELFF
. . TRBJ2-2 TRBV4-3 TGCGCCAGCAGCTCCCACAGGAACACCGGGGAGCTGTTTTTT CASSSHRNTGELFF
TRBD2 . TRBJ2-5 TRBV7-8 TGTGCCAGCAGCTTATCTGATAGCGGGGGCGAGAGGGAGACCCAGTACTTC CASSLSDSGGERETQYF
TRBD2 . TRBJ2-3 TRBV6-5 TGTGCCAGCATGGGTAGCGGGGGGGTGGCAGATACGCAGTATTTT CASMGSGGVADTQYF
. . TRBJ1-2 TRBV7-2 TGTGCCAGCAGCTCCTCGACGGGGGACGGTCACTATGGCTACCCCTTC CASSSSTGDGHYGYPF
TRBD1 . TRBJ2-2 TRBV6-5 TGTGCCACCCGGACAGGGTACACCGGGGAGCTGTTTTTT CATRTGYTGELFF
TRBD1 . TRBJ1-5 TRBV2 TGTGCCAGCAGTGGGGAGGAGGGGGCAACACCTAATCAGCCCCAGCATTTT CASSGEEGATPNQPQHF
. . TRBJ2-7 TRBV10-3 TGTGCCATCAGTGACCTCGTGGGGGGCTACGAGCAGTACTTC CAISDLVGGYEQYF
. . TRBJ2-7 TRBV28 TGTGCCAGCAGTTTGTTATCCTACGAGCAGTACTTC CASSLLSYEQYF
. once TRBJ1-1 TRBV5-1 TGCGCCAGCAGCTTTTCTAACAGACTGAACACTGAAGCTTTCTTT CASSFSNRLNTEAFF
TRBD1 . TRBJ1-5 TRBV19 TGTGCCAGTAGTCCCCCCAGGGGGAGCAATCAGCCCCAGCATTTT CASSPPRGSNQPQHF
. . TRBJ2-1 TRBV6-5 TGTGCCAGCGGCGCCGGACAACATGAGCAGTTCTTC CASGAGQHEQFF
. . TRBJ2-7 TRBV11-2 TGTGCCAGCAGCTCTATTCGGGCGGGCTCCTACGAGCAGTACTTC CASSSIRAGSYEQYF
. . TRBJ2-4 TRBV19 TGTGCCAGTAGTATTGGGGTAGCGGCCTATGATCAGTACTTC CASSIGVAAYDQYF
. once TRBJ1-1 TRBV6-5 TGTGCCAGCAGTCCGATGTACGGTTACACTGAAGCTTTCTTT CASSPMYGYTEAFF
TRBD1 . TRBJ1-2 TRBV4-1 TGCGCCAGCAGCCAAATAAGACAGGGCGACTATGGCTACACCTTC CASSQIRQGDYGYTF
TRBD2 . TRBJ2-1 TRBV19 TGTGCCAGTATAGAGCGGAGCGGGAGTAACAATGAGCAGTTCTTC CASIERSGSNNEQFF
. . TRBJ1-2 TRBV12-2 TGTGCAAGTCGCTCAGGGGACACGCTGTTTGGTGGCTACACCTTC CASRSGDTLFGGYTF
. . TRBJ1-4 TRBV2 TGTGCCAGCATTCGGGAGGTTACGGAAAAACTGTTTTTT CASIREVTEKLFF
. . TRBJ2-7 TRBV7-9 TGTGCCAGCAGCTTAGGCCAGGGGACATACGAGCAGTACTTC CASSLGQGTYEQYF
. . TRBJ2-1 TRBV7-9 TGTGCCAGCAGCCCCGTGGGCCTCTCCTCCTACAATGAGCAGTTCTTC CASSPVGLSSYNEQFF
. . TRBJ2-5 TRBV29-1 TGCAGCGTTGAATGGACAGCTACGCTGCAGACCCAGTACTTC CSVEWTATLQTQYF
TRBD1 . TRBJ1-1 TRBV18 TGTGCCAGCTCACCACTCGCGACAGGGGCCGCTTTCTTT CASSPLATGAAFF
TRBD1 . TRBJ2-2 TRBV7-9 TGTGCCAGCAGCTCAGTACAGGGGGATCGGTCCGGGGAGCTGTTTTTT CASSSVQGDRSGELFF
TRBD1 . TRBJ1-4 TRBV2 TGTGCCAGCAGTGATGAGGCGGGACAGTCAGCTGCAACTAATGAAAAACTGTTTTTT CASSDEAGQSAATNEKLFF
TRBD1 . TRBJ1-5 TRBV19 TGTGCCTCGCTAGGGGCAGGGGGTCAGCCCCAGCATTTT CASLGAGGQPQHF
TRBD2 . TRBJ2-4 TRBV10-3 TGTGCCATCAGTGAACTAGCGGTAGCCAAAAACATTCAGTACTTC CAISELAVAKNIQYF
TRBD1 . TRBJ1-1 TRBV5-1 TGCGCCAGCAGCTTAGGATCGGACAGGGTAGGTGAAGCTTTCTTT CASSLGSDRVGEAFF
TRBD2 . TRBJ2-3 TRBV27 TGTGCCAGCAGTTTATGGGGTACACCGGGACTAGCCCAATACTCCACAGATACGCAGTATTTT CASSLWGTPGLAQYSTDTQYF
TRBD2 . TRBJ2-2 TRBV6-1 TGTGCCAGCAGTGTCGGACTAGCGGGGGGGCCAAGCACCGGGGAGCTGTTTTTT CASSVGLAGGPSTGELFF
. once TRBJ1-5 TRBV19 TGTGCCAGTAGTGCCGGGACACGGCGCAATCAGCCCCAGCATTTT CASSAGTRRNQPQHF
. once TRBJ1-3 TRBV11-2 TGTGCCAGCAGCGCAACACAGGGAAAGGATGGAAACACCATATATTTT CASSATQGKDGNTIYF
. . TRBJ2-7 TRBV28 TGTGCCAGCAGTTTAGTCGCACTCTCCTACGAGCAGTACTTC CASSLVALSYEQYF
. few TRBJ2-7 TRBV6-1 TGTGCCGGGGGGAGCGTCTACGAGCAGTACTTC CAGGSVYEQYF
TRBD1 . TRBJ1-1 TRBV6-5 TGTGCCAGCAGTGACAGGGTGTTGGCTTTCTTT CASSDRVLAFF
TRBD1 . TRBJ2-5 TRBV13 TGTGCCAGCAGCTCAAGACAAACAGGGGTAGGAGAGACCCAGTACTTC CASSSRQTGVGETQYF
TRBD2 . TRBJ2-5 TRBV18 TGTGCCAGCTCACCGAGGACTAGCGAGTTGGAGACCCAGTACTTC CASSPRTSELETQYF
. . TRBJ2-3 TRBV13 TGTGCCAGCAGCCTCAACAGGGCGTGGGGCACAGATACGCAGTATTTT CASSLNRAWGTDTQYF
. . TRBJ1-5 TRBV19 TGTGCCAGTAGTATTTGGGGGCGGGGGAGCAATCAGCCCCAGCATTTT CASSIWGRGSNQPQHF
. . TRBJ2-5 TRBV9 TGTGCCAGCAGCGTAGATATGGGACTTATAGAGACCCAGTACTTC CASSVDMGLIETQYF
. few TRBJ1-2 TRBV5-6 TGTGCCAGCAGCAATCACCGGGAAGCCCTCTATGGCTACACCTTC CASSNHREALYGYTF
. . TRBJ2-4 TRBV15 TGTGCCACCAGCGTAAGACTAGCCAAAAACATTCAGTACTTC CATSVRLAKNIQYF
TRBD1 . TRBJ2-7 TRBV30 TGTGTCTGGAGTAAAACAGGGGGCGAGCAGTACTTC CVWSKTGGEQYF
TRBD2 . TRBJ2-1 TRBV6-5 TGTGCCAGCAGAGGGACTAGACATTACAATGAGCAGTTCTTC CASRGTRHYNEQFF
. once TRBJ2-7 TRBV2 TGTGCCAGCAGTGACAGGGGGAGGCACGAGCAGTACTTC CASSDRGRHEQYF